Below, 12 T cell receptor beta chains from the same sample are listed, as sequenced in a study of cytomegalovirus exposure and HLA in healthy donors. In the PCR, 60 Vbeta and 13 Jbeta primers were used. Measured with immunoSEQ multiplex PCR; TCRdb has only the in-frame clones, and not every one. In the table there are approximately 200,000 clones, around 79% of which are singletons. Sequenced sample: PBMCs. The source of these receptors is a woman in her 30s in good health and CMV-seropositive.

The rearrangement links TRBV2 to TRBJ2-5, with no clear D. Trimming cost V 8 bases and J 4 bases, with 11 bases left between them. The CDR3 runs to 12 residues. Germline CDR1 reads SNHLY; CDR2 reads FYNNEI. This CDR3 reads CASEWAVETQYF. For the CDR3, the DNA is TGTGCCAGCGAATGGGCAGTAGAGACCCAGTACTTC.

This chain links TRBV6-5 with TRBJ2-5, with a possible D match to TRBD2 (5 bases). The CDR3 contains 14 residues. Germline CDR1 MNHEY, CDR2 SVGAGI. The germline V and J ends were trimmed by 6 bases and 5 bases, with 16 bases remaining between them. The DNA for the CDR3 is TGTGCCAGCAGCCCCTTAGTGGGAGTGGAGACCCAGTACTTC. Translated: CASSPLVGVETQYF.

This chain uses TRBV29-1 with TRBJ1-1; 7 bases are shared with TRBD1. With 0 bases clipped from V and 5 bases from J, the junction kept 6 bases outside the gene matches. CDR1 and CDR2 from the germline V gene are SQVTM and ANQGSEA. The CDR3 length is 14 residues. Here the CDR3 reads CSVEDPTGITEAFF. The CDR3, as DNA: TGCAGCGTTGAAGATCCGACAGGGATTACTGAAGCTTTCTTT.

The rearrangement uses TRBV10-3 and TRBJ2-4; possible D gene TRBD1, 7 bases. Trimming removed 0 bases from V and 0 bases from J, with 18 bases in between. Germline-derived CDR1 and CDR2 are ENHRY and SYGVKD. There are 19 residues in the CDR3. CDR3 sequence: CAISESWGDSDLAKNIQYF. The CDR3 DNA sequence: TGTGCCATCAGTGAGTCGTGGGGGGACAGCGATCTAGCCAAAAACATTCAGTACTTC.

This chain connects TRBV9 to TRBJ2-7, with 7 positions matching TRBD1. The trim removed 3 bases at V and 3 bases at J, leaving 9 bases unmatched. Germline V gene sequence: CDR1 SGDLS, CDR2 YYNGEE. CDR3 length: 15 residues. CDR3 DNA sequence: TGTGCCAGCAGCGCTTCCGGGACAGCAAACTACGAGCAGTACTTC. Translated, it gives CASSASGTANYEQYF.

V usage is TRBV5-1 and J usage is TRBJ2-1, with 16 bases lining up with TRBD2. CDR1 is SGHRS and CDR2 is YFSETQ in the germline V gene. The CDR3 extends over 16 amino acids. V gave up 3 bases and J gave up 8 bases; unmatched junction bases: 5. The CDR3 nucleotides are TGCGCCAGCAGCTCAGGGACTAGCGGGGGGGGTGATGAGCAGTTCTTC. Translation gives CASSSGTSGGGDEQFF.

This clone was seen only once. The chain recombines TRBV21-1 with TRBJ1-5; the table's D call of TRBD1 was not tested on the DNA. TRBV21-1 counts as a pseudogene. The CDR3 is 14 amino acids. The CDR3 is CASPEGQALQPQHF. CDR3 DNA sequence: TGTGCCAGCCCAGAAGGACAGGCTCTCCAGCCCCAGCATTTT.

This clone showed up just once. The chain has TRBV5-3 and TRBJ2-7, with TRBD1 matching over 7 bases. TRBV5-3 carries the ORF label, with uncertain function. This CDR3 has 16 amino acids. V trimming: 4 bases; J trimming: 0 bases; junction bases outside the gene matches: 10. CDR3 region: CARSNRQGSYSYEQYF. The CDR3 DNA follows: TGTGCCAGAAGCAACCGACAGGGCTCTTACTCCTACGAGCAGTACTTC.

The V and J genes are TRBV10-2 and TRBJ2-7; D unclear. Deletions cut 4 bases from V and 3 bases from J, with 7 bases between. Germline V gene sequence: CDR1 WSHSY, CDR2 SAAADI. The CDR3 runs 12 residues. The CDR3 loop reads CASSGSSYEQYF. In nucleotides, the CDR3 is TGCGCCAGCAGTGGGAGTAGCTACGAGCAGTACTTC.

The V and J genes are TRBV12-5 and TRBJ1-1, with D perhaps TRBD1 (5 bases). This CDR3 comprises 14 residues. Germline CDR1 reads LGHNT; CDR2 reads FRNRAP. Trimming shortened V by 8 bases and J by 4 bases, and 17 bases separated the two germline ends. The CDR3 DNA sequence: TGTGCTAGTCTTCCGGGACTAGGAGGCACTGAAGCTTTCTTT. It encodes CASLPGLGGTEAFF.

J is TRBJ2-3 and V is TRBV4-1; 10 bases match TRBD1. In germline, CDR1 is MGHRA, CDR2 YSYEKL. The CDR3 runs 16 residues. Trimming at V came to 2 bases and at J to 6 bases, leaving 8 bases not matched to a gene. CDR3: CASSQYPWTGGDTQYF. CDR3 nucleotides: TGCGCCAGCAGCCAATACCCTTGGACAGGGGGGGATACGCAGTATTTT.

This chain connects TRBV5-4 to TRBJ2-5, with 9 bases matching TRBD2. Germline trimming cut 2 bases from V and 4 bases from J; bases unmatched to any gene: 3. The CDR3 consists of 14 residues. The germline CDR1 and CDR2 sequences are SGHNT and YYREEE (reference sequence). The CDR3 sequence is CASSLGSGRETQYF. For the CDR3, the DNA is TGTGCCAGCAGCTTAGGTAGCGGGAGAGAGACCCAGTACTTC.